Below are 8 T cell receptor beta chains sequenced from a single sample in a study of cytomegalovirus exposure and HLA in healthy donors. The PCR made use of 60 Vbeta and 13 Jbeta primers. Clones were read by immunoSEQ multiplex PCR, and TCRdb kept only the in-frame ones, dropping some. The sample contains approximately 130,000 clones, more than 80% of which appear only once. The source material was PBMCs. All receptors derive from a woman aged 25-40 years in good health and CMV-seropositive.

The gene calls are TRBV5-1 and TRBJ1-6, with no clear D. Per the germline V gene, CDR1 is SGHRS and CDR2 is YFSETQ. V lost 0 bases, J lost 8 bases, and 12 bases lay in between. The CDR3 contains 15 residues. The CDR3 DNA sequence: TGCGCCAGCAGCTTGGGTCCAGGTGAATATTCACCCCTCCACTTT. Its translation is CASSLGPGEYSPLHF.

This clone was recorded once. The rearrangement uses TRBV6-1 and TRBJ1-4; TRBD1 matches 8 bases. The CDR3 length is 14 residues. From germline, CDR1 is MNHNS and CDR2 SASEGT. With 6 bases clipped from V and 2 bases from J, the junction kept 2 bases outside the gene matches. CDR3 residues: CASSNRGTNEKLFF. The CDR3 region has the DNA TGTGCCAGCAGCAACAGGGGGACTAATGAAAAACTGTTTTTT.

Written as DNA, the CDR3 is TGTGCCATCAGTGAGGTCTGGGAGAGGGAGCAGTACTTC. It codes for CAISEVWEREQYF. The chain joins TRBV10-3 to TRBJ2-5; D may be TRBD2 (5 bases). V was shortened by 2 bases and J by 11 bases, with 15 bases between the two germline ends. CDR1 and CDR2 from the germline V gene are ENHRY and SYGVKD. The CDR3 spans 13 residues.

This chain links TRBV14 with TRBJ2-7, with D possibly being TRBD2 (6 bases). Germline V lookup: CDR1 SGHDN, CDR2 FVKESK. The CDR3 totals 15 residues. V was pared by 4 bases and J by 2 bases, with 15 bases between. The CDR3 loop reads CASSPFQGGPYEQYF. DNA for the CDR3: TGTGCCAGCAGCCCGTTTCAGGGAGGACCCTACGAGCAGTACTTC.

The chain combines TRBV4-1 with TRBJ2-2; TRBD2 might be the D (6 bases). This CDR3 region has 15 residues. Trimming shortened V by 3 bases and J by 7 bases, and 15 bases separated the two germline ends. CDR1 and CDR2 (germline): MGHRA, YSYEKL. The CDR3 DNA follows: TGCGCCAGCAGCCAGGGGTCGGGGGTTATCGGGGAGCTGTTTTTT. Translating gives CASSQGSGVIGELFF.

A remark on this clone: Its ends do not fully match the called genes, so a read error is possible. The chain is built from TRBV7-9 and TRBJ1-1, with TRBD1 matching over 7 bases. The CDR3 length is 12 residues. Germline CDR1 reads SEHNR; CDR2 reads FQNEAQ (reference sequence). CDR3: CSSSFGQVEAFF. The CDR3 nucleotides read TGTTCCAGCAGCTTTGGACAGGTCGAAGCTTTCTTT.

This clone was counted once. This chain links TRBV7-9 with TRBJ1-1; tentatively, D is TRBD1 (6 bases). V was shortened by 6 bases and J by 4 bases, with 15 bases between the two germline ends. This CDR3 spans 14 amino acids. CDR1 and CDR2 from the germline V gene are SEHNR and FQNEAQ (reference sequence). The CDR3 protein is CASSSDRSSTEAFF. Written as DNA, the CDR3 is TGTGCCAGCAGTTCCGACAGGTCCTCCACTGAAGCTTTCTTT. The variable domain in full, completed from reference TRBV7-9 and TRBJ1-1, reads DTGVSQNPRHKITKRGQNVTFRCDPISEHNRLYWYRQTLGQGPEFLTYFQNEAQLEKSRLLSDRFSAERPKGSFSTLEIQRTEQGDSAMYLCASSSDRSSTEAFFGQGTRLTVV.

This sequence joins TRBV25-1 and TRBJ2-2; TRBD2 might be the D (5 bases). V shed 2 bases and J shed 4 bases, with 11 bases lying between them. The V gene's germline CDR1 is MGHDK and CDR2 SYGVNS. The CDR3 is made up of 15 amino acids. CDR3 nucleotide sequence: TGTGCCAGCAGTGAACGGGAAGAGTTCACCGGGGAGCTGTTTTTT. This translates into CASSEREEFTGELFF.